The clone carrying this TCR beta chain was detected a few times. Its matching antigen is unknown. Each CDR3 protein is one row after TCRdb ran MiXCR on the 5' RACE reads. Of about 440,000 distinct CDR3 sequences listed, 15% to 20% were seen once; the top ten hold 1%. CDR3 length: 14 residues. V shed 6 bases, J shed 0 bases, and the junction held 5 bases outside the gene matches. Germline V gene data show CDR1 as SGHVS and CDR2 as FNYEAQ. The sample comes from a study of CD8 T cells in ankylosing spondylitis. Regarding the study as a whole: Reported data indicate significant enrichment of disease-linked clones within matched ankylosing spondylitis synovial fluid. Relatively scarce in peripheral blood, disease-linked clones were CD8+. Made up of eight highly homologous variants, a TCR beta motif appeared characteristic of ankylosing spondylitis blood.

Sequenced: blood, either unsorted or a sorted T cell fraction (not recorded which). The source is a male donor with ankylosing spondylitis. The chain couples TRBV7-6 to TRBJ2-7, with 7 bases lining up with TRBD2. The DNA for the CDR3 is TGTGCCAGCAGGCCCGGGGGGATCTCCTACGAGCAGTACTTC. This gives the protein CASRPGGISYEQYF.